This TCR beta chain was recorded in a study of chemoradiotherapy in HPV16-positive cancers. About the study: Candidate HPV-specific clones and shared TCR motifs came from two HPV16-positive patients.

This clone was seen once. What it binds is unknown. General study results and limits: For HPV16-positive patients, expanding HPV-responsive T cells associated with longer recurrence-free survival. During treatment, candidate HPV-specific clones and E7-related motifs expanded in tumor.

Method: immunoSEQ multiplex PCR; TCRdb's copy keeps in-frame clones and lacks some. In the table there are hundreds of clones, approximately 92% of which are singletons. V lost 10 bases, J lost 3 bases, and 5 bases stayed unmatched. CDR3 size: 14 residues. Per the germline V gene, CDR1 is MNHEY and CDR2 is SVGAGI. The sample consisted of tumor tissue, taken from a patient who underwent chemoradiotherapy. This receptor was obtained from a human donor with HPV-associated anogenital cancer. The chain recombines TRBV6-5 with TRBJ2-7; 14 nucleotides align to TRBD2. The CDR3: CATRGLAGGYEQYF. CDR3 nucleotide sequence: TGTGCCACTCGAGGACTAGCGGGGGGCTACGAGCAGTACTTC.